The next 23 T cell receptor beta chains were all read from a single sample in a study of beta chain features in type 1 diabetes (dated by TCRdb to 2017 to 2018). Library construction relied on the immunoSEQ multiplex PCR assay. The entire isolated RNA was reverse transcribed using the High Capacity cDNA Reverse Transcription Kit, and thus expressed TCRB transcripts were sequenced. As stored in TCRdb, this immuneACCESS dataset retains in-frame rearrangements with V and J assigned. A fraction of the clones does not appear; measured against another copy, unresolved V genes explain less than half of the discrepancy, and the remainder lacks a known reason. This sample comprises fewer than 250,000 clones, over 12% of them detected only once. The ten largest clones take up about 0.03% of the sample. The sequencing input was naive CD4+ T cells from blood. The sample's cell subset or site label, in plain terms: true naive CD4+ T cells. These receptors were collected from a middle-aged woman in good health.

This chain joins TRBV5-1 and TRBJ1-2; possibly TRBD1 for D (5 bases). Germline lookup yields CDR1 SGHRS and CDR2 YFSETQ. V lost 7 bases and J 3 bases, leaving 16 bases between the germline ends. CDR3 size: 14 residues. The CDR3 loop is CASGLPSTDYGYTF. CDR3 in DNA: TGCGCCAGCGGGCTTCCCTCGACAGACTATGGCTACACCTTC. Full variable domain (missing parts from reference TRBV5-1 and TRBJ1-2): KAGVTQTPRYLIKTRGQQVTLSCSPISGHRSVSWYQQTPGQGLQFLFEYFSETQRNKGNFPGRFSGRQFSNSRSEMNVSTLELGDSALYLCASGLPSTDYGYTFGSGTRLTVV.

The genes are TRBV7-9 and TRBJ1-6; D ambiguous. The CDR3 is made up of 18 amino acids. With 5 bases removed from V and 8 bases from J, the gap between germline ends came to 25 bases. CDR1 is SEHNR, CDR2 FQNEAQ, per germline (reference sequence). In DNA, the CDR3 is TGTGCCAGCAGCCTAATCCCGGCCCTAGGTCTGGAGGATTCACCCCTCCACTTT. Translation gives CASSLIPALGLEDSPLHF.

In DNA, the CDR3 is TGTGCCAGCAGCGTAGACGCGAGCGGGGGTCTCCAAGAGACCCAGTACTTC. Translated, it gives CASSVDASGGLQETQYF. The V call is TRBV9, the J call TRBJ2-5, with 8 bases matching TRBD2. The germline V gene has CDR1 SGDLS and CDR2 YYNGEE. V gave up 0 bases and J gave up 1 base; unmatched junction bases: 8. The CDR3 runs 17 residues.

The chain is built from TRBV9 and TRBJ2-4; the D gene is possibly TRBD2 (5 bases). The CDR3 loop spans 15 amino acids. V lost 2 bases and J lost 6, with 15 bases in between. CDR1 and CDR2 (germline): SGDLS, YYNGEE. CDR3 in DNA: TGTGCCAGCAGCGTCGGGATGGCAGGCGGAAACATTCAGTACTTC. Its protein is CASSVGMAGGNIQYF.

This clone has only a few counts. This chain joins TRBV5-1 and TRBJ2-3, with D perhaps TRBD1 (5 bases). This CDR3 region has 18 residues. V dropped 0 bases and J dropped 1 base, with 18 bases sitting between them. Germline assignment: CDR1 SGHRS and CDR2 YFSETQ. The CDR3 region has the DNA TGCGCCAGCAGCTTGGCGCGTCGGGTGGGGCGTCGCACAGATACGCAGTATTTT. This gives the protein CASSLARRVGRRTDTQYF.

This clone was seen a few times. J is TRBJ2-3 and V is TRBV29-1; possible D gene TRBD1, 6 bases. The CDR3 contains 15 residues. Germline-derived CDR1 and CDR2 are SQVTM and ANQGSEA. V gave up 6 bases and J gave up 2 bases, with 18 bases separating them. The CDR3 reads CSVGFNRAHTDTQYF. The CDR3 coding sequence is TGCAGCGTCGGCTTCAACAGGGCACACACAGATACGCAGTATTTT.

CDR3 nucleotide sequence: TGTGCCAGCAGTTTCGACGGGACAGACGATCAGCCCCAGCATTTT. Encoded protein: CASSFDGTDDQPQHF. This chain links TRBV6-1 with TRBJ1-5; 7 positions match TRBD1. Germline V lookup: CDR1 MNHNS, CDR2 SASEGT. The CDR3 runs 15 residues. The V gene end was trimmed by 5 bases and the J gene end by 5 bases; junction bases not matched to a gene: 9.

This clone was detected only a few times. The J gene is TRBJ2-7, the V gene TRBV10-2; the match to TRBD2 covers 12 bases. This CDR3 has 15 amino acids. Germline V gives CDR1 WSHSY, CDR2 SAAADI. V trimming: 11 bases; J trimming: 4 bases; junction bases outside the gene matches: 12. The DNA of the CDR3 is TGCGCCGCCGCCCCCACTAGCGGGGGGCCATACGAGCAGTACTTC. Translated: CAAAPTSGGPYEQYF.

The rearrangement links TRBV19 to TRBJ1-4; D gene uncertain. The CDR3 sequence is 11 residues long. V shed 6 bases and J shed 6 bases, with 5 bases lying between them. The V gene's germline CDR1 is LNHDA and CDR2 SQIVND (reference sequence). The CDR3 nucleotides read TGTGCCAGTAGCCAGTATGAAAAACTGTTTTTT. It specifies CASSQYEKLFF.

The chain joins TRBV7-9 to TRBJ1-2, with 9 nucleotides matching TRBD1. V dropped 5 bases and J dropped 5; count of bases not matched to a gene: 3. CDR3 length: 13 residues. CDR1 is SEHNR, CDR2 FQNEAQ, per germline (reference sequence). CDR3 sequence (DNA): TGTGCCAGCAGCGGTGGGACAGGGTATGGCTACACCTTC. It specifies CASSGGTGYGYTF.

The CDR3 nucleotides are TGTGCCAGTAGTACCGTCAGGGTAAGCACAGATACGCAGTATTTT. This codes for CASSTVRVSTDTQYF. This rearrangement joins TRBV19 to TRBJ2-3; D is perhaps TRBD1 (5 bases). The CDR3 extends over 15 amino acids. The germline CDR1 and CDR2 sequences are LNHDA and SQIVND (reference sequence). V gave up 4 bases and J gave up 0 bases, with 11 bases separating them.

V usage is TRBV9 and J usage is TRBJ1-3; weak D call: TRBD1 (6 bases). V lost 3 bases and J 0 bases, leaving 10 bases between the germline ends. The germline gives CDR1 SGDLS, CDR2 YYNGEE. The CDR3 is made up of 15 amino acids. This CDR3 reads CASSEGGGSGNTIYF. CDR3 coding DNA: TGTGCCAGCAGCGAGGGGGGGGGCTCTGGAAACACCATATATTTT.

This clone was counted only a few times. The chain combines TRBV18 with TRBJ1-1; D gene uncertain. There are 16 residues in the CDR3. V shed 1 base and J shed 3 bases, with 15 bases lying between them. Germline assignment: CDR1 KGHSH and CDR2 LQKENI. CDR3 sequence: CASSPLMTPRDTEAFF. As DNA, the CDR3 is TGTGCCAGCTCACCACTAATGACGCCCCGGGACACTGAAGCTTTCTTT.

This clone was detected a few times. The gene calls are TRBV18 and TRBJ1-5; possible D gene TRBD1, 5 bases. The CDR3 has 14 amino acids. V was clipped by 2 bases and J by 5 bases, with 10 bases between them. Germline CDR1 and CDR2: KGHSH and LQKENI. DNA for the CDR3: TGTGCCAGCTCACCATTAGTGACAGATCAGCCCCAGCATTTT. This codes for CASSPLVTDQPQHF.

The rearrangement links TRBV6-5 to TRBJ2-3; a weak D match, TRBD2 (5 bases). The CDR3 contains 13 residues. Trimming took off 5 bases at V and 2 bases at J, with 8 bases between the two ends. Germline-derived CDR1 and CDR2 are MNHEY and SVGAGI. The CDR3 DNA is TGTGCCAGCAGTGGACTGAACACAGATACGCAGTATTTT. It specifies CASSGLNTDTQYF.

The CDR3 loop reads CASSQGRAREGTNGYTF. In DNA form, the CDR3 reads TGCGCCAGCAGCCAAGGCAGGGCGAGGGAAGGGACTAATGGCTACACCTTC. V and J are TRBV4-1 and TRBJ1-2, with a possible D match to TRBD1 (5 bases). The CDR3 length is 17 residues. The ends were cut back, 1 base at V and 6 bases at J, with 21 bases in the middle. From germline, CDR1 is MGHRA and CDR2 YSYEKL.

The chain links TRBV4-3 to TRBJ2-5; TRBD2 matches 16 bases. Trimming cost V 1 base and J 5 bases; bases outside gene matches: 7. The CDR3 extends over 18 amino acids. The germline V gene encodes CDR1 LGHNA and CDR2 YSLEER. The CDR3 DNA reads as TGCGCCAGCAGCCAAGCTGGGACTAGCGGGGGGGCAAGGGAGACCCAGTACTTC. Residues: CASSQAGTSGGARETQYF.

This sequence joins TRBV6-1 and TRBJ1-5; TRBD1 matches 8 bases. Losses at the gene ends were 5 bases for V and 2 bases for J; bases not matched to a gene: 2. There are 14 residues in the CDR3. Germline loops: CDR1 MNHNS, CDR2 SASEGT. CDR3 coding DNA: TGTGCCAGCAGTAGGACAGGGCGCAATCAGCCCCAGCATTTT. Amino acids: CASSRTGRNQPQHF.

The CDR3 coding sequence is TGTGCCAGCAGTGAATCCGGGACAAGGCTTCCCCACGAGCAGTACTTC. It yields the protein CASSESGTRLPHEQYF. The chain has TRBV2 and TRBJ2-7, with D maybe TRBD1 (6 bases). Germline V gives CDR1 SNHLY, CDR2 FYNNEI. The ends were cut back, 2 bases at V and 5 bases at J, with 19 bases in the middle. CDR3 length: 16 residues.

This clone showed up just a few times. This chain connects TRBV6-5 to TRBJ1-5; 9 nucleotides line up with TRBD1. The J segment lost 4 bases and the V segment lost 6 bases, leaving 1 base of the junction unmatched. This CDR3 comprises 13 residues. Germline loops: CDR1 MNHEY, CDR2 SVGAGI. CDR3 loop: CASRGTGNQPQHF. The CDR3 DNA reads TGTGCCAGCAGGGGGACAGGGAATCAGCCCCAGCATTTT.

The chain employs TRBV9 and TRBJ2-5; D is unclear. Trimming removed 4 bases from V and 3 bases from J, with 13 bases in between. Germline CDR1 is SGDLS and CDR2 is YYNGEE. This CDR3 spans 14 amino acids. This chain's CDR3 is CASSPIFTEETQYF. For the CDR3, the DNA is TGTGCCAGCAGCCCCATTTTTACAGAAGAGACCCAGTACTTC.

The chain links TRBV7-9 to TRBJ1-3; 10 bases align to TRBD1. Germline V gives CDR1 SEHNR, CDR2 FQNEAQ (reference sequence). V lost 3 bases and J lost 0; bases outside the gene matches: 2. The CDR3 is made up of 16 amino acids. The CDR3 coding sequence is TGTGCCAGCAGCTTGACAGGGGGCATCTCTGGAAACACCATATATTTT. Translated, it gives CASSLTGGISGNTIYF.

This clone occurred a few times. The genes are TRBV10-3 and TRBJ2-6; weak D call: TRBD2 (5 bases). V was pared by 10 bases and J by 0 bases, with 13 bases between. The germline CDR1 and CDR2 sequences are ENHRY and SYGVKD. The length of the CDR3 is 15 residues. The CDR3 sequence: CATVPRDSGANVLTF. The DNA of the CDR3 is TGTGCCACGGTCCCACGGGACTCTGGGGCCAACGTCCTGACTTTC.